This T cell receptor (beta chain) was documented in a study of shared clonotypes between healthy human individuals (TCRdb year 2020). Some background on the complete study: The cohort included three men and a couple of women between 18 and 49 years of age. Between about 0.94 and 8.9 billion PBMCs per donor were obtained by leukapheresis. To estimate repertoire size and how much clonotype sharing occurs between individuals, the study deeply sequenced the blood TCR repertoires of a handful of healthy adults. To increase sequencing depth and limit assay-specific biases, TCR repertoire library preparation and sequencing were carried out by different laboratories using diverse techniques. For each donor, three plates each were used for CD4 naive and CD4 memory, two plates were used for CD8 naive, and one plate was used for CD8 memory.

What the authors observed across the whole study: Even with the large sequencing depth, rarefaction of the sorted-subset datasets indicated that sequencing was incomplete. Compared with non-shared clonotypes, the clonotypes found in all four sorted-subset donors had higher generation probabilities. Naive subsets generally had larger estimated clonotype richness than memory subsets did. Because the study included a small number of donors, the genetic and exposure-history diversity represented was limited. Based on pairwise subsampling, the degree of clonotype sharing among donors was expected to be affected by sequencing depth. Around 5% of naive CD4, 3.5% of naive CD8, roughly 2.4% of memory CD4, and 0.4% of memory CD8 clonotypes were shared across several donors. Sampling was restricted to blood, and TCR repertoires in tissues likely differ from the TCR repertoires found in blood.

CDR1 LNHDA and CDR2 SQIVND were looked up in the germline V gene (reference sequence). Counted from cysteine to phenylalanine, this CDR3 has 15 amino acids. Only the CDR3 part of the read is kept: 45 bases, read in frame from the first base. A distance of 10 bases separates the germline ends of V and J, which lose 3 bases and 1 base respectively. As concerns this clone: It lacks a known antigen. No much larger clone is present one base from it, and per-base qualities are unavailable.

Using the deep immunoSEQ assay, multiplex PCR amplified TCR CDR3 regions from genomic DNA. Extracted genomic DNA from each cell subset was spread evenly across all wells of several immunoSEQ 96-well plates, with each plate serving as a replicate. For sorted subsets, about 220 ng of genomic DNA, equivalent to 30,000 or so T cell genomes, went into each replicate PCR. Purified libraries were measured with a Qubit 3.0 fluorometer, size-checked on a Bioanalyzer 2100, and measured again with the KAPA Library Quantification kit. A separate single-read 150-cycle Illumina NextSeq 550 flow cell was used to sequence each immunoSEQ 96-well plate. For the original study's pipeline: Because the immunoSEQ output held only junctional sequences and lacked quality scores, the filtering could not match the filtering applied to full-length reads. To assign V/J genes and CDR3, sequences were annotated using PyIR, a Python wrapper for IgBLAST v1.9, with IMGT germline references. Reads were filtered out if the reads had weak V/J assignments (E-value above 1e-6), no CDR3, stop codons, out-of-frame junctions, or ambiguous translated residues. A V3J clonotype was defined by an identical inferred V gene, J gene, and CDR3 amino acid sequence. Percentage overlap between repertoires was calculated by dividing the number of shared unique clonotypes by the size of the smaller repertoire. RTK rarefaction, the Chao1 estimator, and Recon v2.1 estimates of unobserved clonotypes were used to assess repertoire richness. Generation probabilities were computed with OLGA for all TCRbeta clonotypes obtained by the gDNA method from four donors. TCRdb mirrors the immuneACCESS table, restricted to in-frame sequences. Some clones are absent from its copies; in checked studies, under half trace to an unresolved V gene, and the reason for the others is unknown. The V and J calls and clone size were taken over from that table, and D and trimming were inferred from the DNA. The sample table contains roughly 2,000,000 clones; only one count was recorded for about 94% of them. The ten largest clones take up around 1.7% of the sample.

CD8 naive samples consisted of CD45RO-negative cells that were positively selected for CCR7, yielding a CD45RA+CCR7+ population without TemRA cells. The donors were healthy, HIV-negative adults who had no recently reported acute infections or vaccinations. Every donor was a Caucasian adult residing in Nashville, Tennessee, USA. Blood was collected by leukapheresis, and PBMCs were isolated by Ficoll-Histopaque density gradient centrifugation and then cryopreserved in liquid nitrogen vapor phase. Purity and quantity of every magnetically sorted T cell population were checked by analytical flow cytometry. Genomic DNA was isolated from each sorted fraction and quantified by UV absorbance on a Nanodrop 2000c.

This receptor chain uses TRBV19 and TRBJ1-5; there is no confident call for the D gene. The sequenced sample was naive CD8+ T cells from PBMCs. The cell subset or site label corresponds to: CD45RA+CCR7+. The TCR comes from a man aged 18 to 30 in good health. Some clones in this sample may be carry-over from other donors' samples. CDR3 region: CASSINPGSNQPQHF. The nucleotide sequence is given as TGTGCCAGTAGTATTAATCCGGGGAGCAATCAGCCCCAGCATTTT.